This T cell receptor (beta chain) was sequenced for a study of beta chain features in type 1 diabetes (dated by TCRdb to 2016 to 2019). For context, the study as a whole: Patients and healthy donors did not differ in mean age, gender distribution, total cell number or subset yield. A total of approximately 99,000,000 sorted cells were examined across all samples, and RNA yield correlated strongly with the number of cells per subset. In the study, TCRB repertoires of sorted circulating CD4+ T cell subsets from recently diagnosed type 1 diabetes patients were compared with those of matched healthy donors. Whereas all 30 or so donors provided naive and central memory subsets, regulatory and stem cell-like memory subsets were isolated from just 8 patients and about 8 healthy donors.

This clone was seen only a few times. What antigen it recognizes has not been identified. No base quality information exists; no much larger clone differs at one position. Study-wide findings and limitations: Because small numbers of individuals were included in the HLA sub-analyses, any influence of HLA type on TCRB rearrangement was left unresolved. Shorter templates might be favored by PCR, yet because patient and control samples were amplified and corrected together, any such skew would affect both groups equally. Fewer insertions and more nucleotide deletions at VDJ recombination sites were observed in patients with type 1 diabetes, implying thymic rearrangement abnormalities. In all four CD4+ subsets, TCRB CDR3 length was moderately but significantly shorter in type 1 diabetes patients. Sequencing cDNA rather than genomic DNA could over-represent highly expressing activated cells, although activation and CD3 levels did not differ between groups. Naive, central memory and regulatory TCRB repertoires appeared to be more similar among patients than among healthy donors.

Each donor gave one peripheral blood draw, averaging approximately 0.12 L, which was collected into heparinised tubes. A BD FACSAria II was used to sort naive, central memory, regulatory and stem cell-like memory CD4+ T cells with a panel that included CD45RO, CCR7, CD25, CD127, CD95 and CD27. Every sorted population had a purity above 95%. PBMCs were separated immediately by Lymphoprep density gradient centrifugation and were stained directly, without being cultured. To minimize batch effects, samples were stained and sorted in pairs, one healthy donor with one patient per experiment. Reading from cysteine to phenylalanine, the CDR3 counts 12 amino acids. Only the CDR3 region is kept as DNA, spanning 36 bases read in frame from base 1. The CDR1 and CDR2 encoded by the germline V gene are SNHLY and FYNNEI. Between the V and J ends, shortened by 1 base and 6 bases respectively, the junction contains 4 bases.

The entire isolated RNA was reverse transcribed using the High Capacity cDNA Reverse Transcription Kit, and thus expressed TCRB transcripts were sequenced. Deep immunoSEQ sequencing was performed on naive, central memory and regulatory T cell samples, with an average of roughly 3.5 million total reads per sample. After sorted cells were lysed in RLT buffer, RNA was extracted with DNase-treated RNeasy Micro or Mini kits, with the choice depending on cell number. Each cell subset was processed on its own to prevent cross-contamination, while patient and healthy donor samples were processed together. TCRB sequences were amplified from cDNA with the immunoSEQ multiplex PCR, producing 87-bp fragments spanning the CDR3 region. The amplicons were sequenced using the Illumina HiSeq platform. The original methods were these. Synthetic template baselines were used to correct PCR bias computationally, reads within Hamming distance 2 were collapsed, and singletons that could not be merged were discarded. Reads were aligned against IMGT to assign V, D and J genes, CDR3 length and insertions or deletions at six rearrangement sites. Within each subset, clonotype counts were normalized to the number of sorted cells before true diversity and Gini coefficients were calculated with the tcR R package. The overlap coefficient, calculated on TCRB nucleotide sequences, was used to measure repertoire sharing. As a proxy for the pre-selection repertoire, out-of-frame TCRB sequences from naive cells were analyzed. TCRdb provides this immuneACCESS table in a form limited to in-frame rearrangements. Some clones are lacking; in checked studies, under half of them reflect an unresolved V gene, and why the rest are absent is not known. For V, J and clone size, that table is used; D and trimming come from the DNA. This sample comprises around 690,000 clones, roughly an eighth of them detected only once. The biggest ten clones account for approximately 0.11% of the sample.

The sample comprised naive CD4+ T cells from blood. The sample's cell subset or site, from its label and the paper: true naive CD4+ T cells. The clonotype originates from a man aged 25 to 45 with type 1 diabetes. Here the chain combines TRBV2 and TRBJ1-5; the D gene is unclear. The sequenced DNA: TGTGCCAGCAGTGAAGGTGTTCAGCCCCAGCATTTT. This is translated as CASSEGVQPQHF.